The 22 T cell receptor beta chains below were found in one sample sequenced in a study of blood T cells in healthy people across ages. For the second PCR, which ran for roughly 7 to 11 cycles, a sample-barcoded 5' primer and a J-beta primer mix were used. Each CDR3 protein is one row after TCRdb ran MiXCR on the 5' RACE reads. The data show over 750,000 distinct CDR3 sequences, around a quarter seen once. These sequences were also reported in another study, on T cells of mothers and their children.

The material sequenced was blood. The receptor source for this set is a boy aged 10-17 years in good health.

The chain links TRBV29-1 to TRBJ2-5, with 13 nucleotides matching TRBD2. Gene TRBJ2-1 matches the end of the DNA better, so the J call may be wrong. Germline values: CDR1 SQVTM, CDR2 ANQGSEA. This CDR3 spans 15 amino acids. The CDR3 nucleotides are TGCAGCGTTAGAGGACTAGCGGGGGCTGGTAATGAGCAGTTCTTC. This sequence encodes CSVRGLAGAGNEQFF.

As for this clonotype: Sequence at one end of the junction differs from germline and may be a read error. The chain carries TRBV18 and TRBJ1-1; no clear D. The CDR3 length is 14 residues. Germline CDR1 is KGHSH and CDR2 is LQKENI. In nucleotides, the CDR3 is TGTGCCAGCTCCACCCTAGAGGTGCTATCTGAAACTTTCTTT. Translation: CASSTLEVLSETFF.

In this sample, this clonotype turned up a few times. The V call is TRBV6-2 or TRBV6-3, the J call TRBJ2-5; D is unresolved. CDR1 is MNHEY, CDR2 SVGEGT, per germline. This CDR3 comprises 15 residues. Trimming took off 4 bases at V and 0 bases at J, with 12 bases between the two ends. The DNA of the CDR3 is TGTGCCAGCAGTTCCAACTGGGGATACCAAGAGACCCAGTACTTC. Translating it yields CASSSNWGYQETQYF.

This clonotype was recorded once. The chain is built from TRBV20-1 and TRBJ2-7, with 9 bases aligning to TRBD1. Germline values: CDR1 DFQATT, CDR2 SNEGSKA (reference sequence). CDR3 size: 14 residues. J gave up 4 bases and V 2 bases, and 6 bases lay outside the gene matches. In DNA, the CDR3 is TGCAGTGCTAGATTGGCTGACAGGGGGTACGAGCAGTACTTC. It specifies CSARLADRGYEQYF.

The rearrangement links TRBV5-1 to TRBJ1-2, with TRBD1 as a possible D gene (5 bases). Per germline, CDR1 SGHRS and CDR2 YFSETQ. This CDR3 comprises 14 residues. V was shortened by 4 bases and J by 4 bases, with 14 bases between the two germline ends. Here the CDR3 reads CASSPGQSIYGYTF. CDR3 in DNA: TGCGCCAGCAGCCCAGGGCAGTCTATCTATGGCTACACCTTC.

This clonotype was picked up a small number of times. The chain combines TRBV7-2 with TRBJ2-7, with 10 bases aligning to TRBD2. The V segment lost 4 bases and the J segment 0 bases; nucleotides outside the gene matches: 3. The CDR3 length is 15 residues. The germline V gene encodes CDR1 SGHTA and CDR2 FQGNSA. CDR3 coding DNA: TGTGCCAGCAGCTCGGCTAGCGGGGGCTCCTACGAGCAGTACTTC. This encodes CASSSASGGSYEQYF.

This clonotype has just a few counts. CDR3: CSASLTGELFF. CDR3 nucleotide sequence: TGCAGTGCTTCACTTACCGGGGAGCTGTTTTTT. The chain recombines TRBV20-1 with TRBJ2-2, with D unresolved. Trimming shortened V by 5 bases and J by 5 bases, and 6 bases separated the two germline ends. The CDR3 extends over 11 amino acids. Germline assignment: CDR1 DFQATT and CDR2 SNEGSKA (reference sequence).

The chain employs TRBV7-9 and TRBJ2-5; maybe TRBD1 (5 bases). Germline lookup yields CDR1 SEHNR and CDR2 FQNEAQ (reference sequence). Trimming left V 3 bases short and J 8 bases short, with 19 bases between. The CDR3 has 15 residues. The CDR3 coding sequence is TGTGCCAGCAGCTTTGATGACCGGGTAGGGGATACCCAGTACTTC. It codes for CASSFDDRVGDTQYF.

The chain carries TRBV6-6 and TRBJ2-1, with a tentative D call TRBD2 (5 bases). Trimming cost V 5 bases and J 12 bases, with 14 bases left between them. The CDR3 runs to 12 residues. Germline V CDR1 and CDR2: MNHNY, SVGAGI (reference sequence). In nucleotides, the CDR3 is TGTGCCAGCAGTACAAAGGACTCTGGGCAGTTCTTC. Its translation: CASSTKDSGQFF.

This clonotype was detected only a few times. The chain couples TRBV5-5 to TRBJ2-1; 7 bases line up with TRBD1. The J call may be incorrect, as the DNA end agrees better with TRBJ2-5. This CDR3 has 14 residues. Germline lookup yields CDR1 SGHKS and CDR2 YYEKEE (reference sequence). The chain's CDR3 is CASSRFGTEQTQYF. CDR3 DNA: TGTGCCAGCAGCCGCTTCGGGACAGAGCAGACCCAGTACTTC.

Remarks on this clonotype: Lacking the conserved final phenylalanine or tryptophan, this CDR3 likely reflects a read error. V usage is TRBV28 and J usage is TRBJ2-5, with D tentatively TRBD1 or TRBD2 (5 bases each). Germline loops: CDR1 MDHEN, CDR2 SYDVKM. The V gene lost 4 bases and the J gene lost 4 bases, with 13 bases spanning the gap. The CDR3 covers 14 residues. The CDR3 spells CASSSPHGGETQYL. The CDR3 DNA follows: TGTGCCAGCAGTTCCCCACATGGGGGAGAGACCCAGTACCTC.

This clonotype was seen only a few times. The V and J genes are TRBV14 and TRBJ2-5; TRBD2 is a possible D gene (6 bases). Gene TRBJ2-1 matches the end of the DNA better, so the J call may be wrong. The CDR3 length is 21 residues. Germline V gene data show CDR1 as SGHDN and CDR2 as FVKESK. The CDR3 is CASSQEAWESFSAGSYNEQFF. CDR3 coding DNA: TGTGCCAGCAGCCAAGAGGCCTGGGAATCTTTTTCTGCGGGGAGTTACAATGAGCAGTTCTTC.

The chain has TRBV5-6 and TRBJ1-6; 8 bases align to TRBD1. The CDR3 totals 14 residues. V lost 4 bases and J lost 11; bases outside the gene matches: 8. The germline CDR1 and CDR2 sequences are SGHDT and YYEEEE. This CDR3 reads CASSVDRGGTPLHF. Here the CDR3 DNA reads TGTGCCAGCAGCGTAGACAGGGGAGGAACACCCCTCCACTTT.

This clonotype was counted only a few times. J is TRBJ2-3 and V is TRBV11-2; no definite D call. This CDR3 region has 17 residues. Between the trimmed V and J ends, which lost 1 base and 4 bases, there was a span of 18 bases. Germline CDR1 SGHAT, CDR2 FQNNGV. The CDR3 here is CASSLVYSTTVSDTQYF. The CDR3 bases are TGTGCCAGCAGCTTAGTATATAGCACTACGGTCTCAGATACGCAGTATTTT.

This chain joins TRBV12-5 and TRBJ2-5; TRBD1 or TRBD2 may be the D gene (5 bases each). Trimming cost V 6 bases and J 2 bases, with 22 bases left between them. CDR3 length: 17 amino acids. Per germline, CDR1 LGHNT and CDR2 FRNRAP. CDR3 sequence reads: CASGPAGASRFQETQYF. In nucleotides, the CDR3 is TGTGCTAGTGGGCCCGCTGGGGCTAGCAGATTTCAAGAGACCCAGTACTTC.

This clonotype has a single count. At one end the junction does not follow the germline gene, possibly because of a read error. V usage is TRBV12-3 or TRBV12-4 and J usage is TRBJ2-1; 9 bases match TRBD2. CDR3 size: 14 residues. The CDR3 is CASRLAGAPNEQFF. The CDR3 nucleotides read TGTGCCAGCAGGTTAGCGGGGGCCCCGAATGAGCAGTTCTTC.

In this sample, this clonotype turned up a few times. The CDR3 is CASSQDGRRGETQYF. CDR3 DNA sequence: TGTGCCAGCAGCCAAGATGGCAGGAGGGGAGAGACCCAGTACTTC. J is TRBJ2-5 and V is TRBV3-1; maybe TRBD2 (6 bases). With 0 bases removed from V and 4 bases from J, the gap between germline ends came to 12 bases. Per germline, CDR1 LGHDT and CDR2 YNNKEL (reference sequence). The CDR3 is made up of 15 amino acids.

The chain recombines TRBV28 with TRBJ2-6; unclear D gene. Germline-derived CDR1 and CDR2 are MDHEN and SYDVKM. The CDR3 length is 15 residues. V was trimmed by 6 bases and J by 3 bases, leaving 12 bases between them. Here the CDR3 reads CASRTSLFGANVLTF. CDR3 DNA sequence: TGTGCCAGCAGAACCAGTCTATTTGGGGCCAACGTCCTGACTTTC.

The DNA for the CDR3 is TGCAGCGTTGAGGTCCTAGCGGGAGGGCCTCTTTACAATGAGCAGTTCTTC. It is translated as CSVEVLAGGPLYNEQFF. V gene TRBV29-1 combines with J gene TRBJ2-1, with 12 nucleotides matching TRBD2. Germline loops: CDR1 SQVTM, CDR2 ANQGSEA. V gave up 3 bases and J gave up 4 bases; unmatched junction bases: 10. The CDR3 has 17 residues.

This chain joins TRBV19 and TRBJ2-3; D is possibly TRBD2 (5 bases). CDR3 length: 12 residues. CDR1 is LNHDA, CDR2 SQIVND, per germline (reference sequence). V was shortened by 7 bases and J by 3 bases, with 8 bases between the two germline ends. The CDR3 sequence: CASKRETDTQYF. The CDR3, as DNA: TGTGCCAGTAAGAGGGAGACAGATACGCAGTATTTT.

Only a few counts were recorded for this clonotype. The chain has TRBV12-3 or TRBV12-4 and TRBJ1-2; the D is unclear. The CDR3 has 12 residues. Trimming took off 7 bases at V and 4 bases at J, with 10 bases between the two ends. Written as DNA, the CDR3 is TGTGCCAGCACGAGGGATGGCTATGGCTACACCTTC. Its protein product is CASTRDGYGYTF.

This clonotype has just a few counts. This CDR3 is CASSEGTGMSYEQYF. The CDR3 coding sequence is TGCGCCAGCAGCGAGGGGACAGGGATGTCCTACGAGCAGTACTTC. The chain is built from TRBV5-1 and TRBJ2-7; 9 bases agree with TRBD1. V lost 4 bases and J lost 1; bases outside the gene matches: 6. Per germline, CDR1 SGHRS and CDR2 YFSETQ. This CDR3 region has 15 residues.